The present entry profiles one TCR beta chain with its context. Its matching antigen is unknown. This sample is part of a study of cytotoxic CD8 clonotypes in ibrutinib-treated CLL. In the study overall: IGHV unmutated fewer than 18; relapsed/refractory approximately 10; treatment-naive some 16. Findings and caveats of the study: Clonality showed a rise at ibrutinib response that reversed toward baseline at progression.

Clones were read by immunoSEQ multiplex PCR, and TCRdb kept only the in-frame ones, dropping some. The sample has 150,000 to 200,000 clones, nearly 90% seen once. The source of this sequence is a human donor with chronic lymphocytic leukemia. The sequencing used PBMCs, collected at disease progression, from a patient treated with ibrutinib.

The CDR3 here is CASSRRGDLEEKLFF. DNA for the CDR3: TGTGCCAGCAGCCGGCGGGGGGACCTGGAAGAAAAACTGTTTTTT. This sequence joins TRBV9 and TRBJ1-4; tentatively, D is TRBD1 (5 bases). This CDR3 spans 15 amino acids. Trimming removed 4 bases from V and 8 bases from J, with 18 bases in between. Germline V gene data show CDR1 as SGDLS and CDR2 as YYNGEE.